This T cell receptor beta chain was profiled in a study of T cell responses to AZD1222 COVID-19 vaccine (dated by TCRdb to the early 2020s). Context from the whole study: TCR sequencing was performed for some 250 trial participants, of whom roughly 200 were given two doses of AZD1222 and around 25 were given two doses of MenACWY control vaccine. Trial participants were enrolled by age into subgroups of 18-55, 56-69 and 70-plus years, and 148, 28 and 57 TCR-sequenced participants, respectively, were included in these subgroups. On the study overall, not on this receptor specifically: Most participants were white British and females outnumbered males, and the authors suggested that clonal diversity may have been underestimated. No day 14 peak-response samples were available, so repertoires were characterized only after the peak T cell response. After two AZD1222 doses, both the breadth and the depth of spike-specific TCRs were significantly higher than at day 0 and than in MenACWY recipients. Reportedly, almost half of the unique spike-specific TCRs recognized epitopes lying outside the regions that are mutated in the B.1.351 and B.1.1.7 variants. CD4 TCRs associated with the vaccine covered the entire spike protein, and the dominant responses were in regions 160-218 and 743-854. The 56-69-year group was small, and its depth increase did not reach significance, likely because of low power. Conclusions about previously exposed vaccinees are limited because only six or seven AZD1222 recipients were SARS-CoV-2 seropositive at baseline.

The sample's time point label is to be understood as: baseline before first vaccination. In light of the paper, this sample's treatment or condition label describes: meningococcal conjugate vaccine given as trial control. Vaccinee samples came from UK trials COV001 and COV002, including a single-blind randomized controlled phase 2/3 trial of AZD1222 (ChAdOx1 nCoV-19) in healthy adults. Trial participant PBMC samples were collected at day 0 and day 28 after the second dose for TCRbeta chain sequencing. Reading from cysteine to phenylalanine, the CDR3 counts 13 amino acids. Only the CDR3 portion is preserved as DNA: 39 bases, with reading frame beginning at the first base. Trimming removed 5 bases from V and 8 bases from J, leaving 12 bases between the germline ends. Notes on this clone: Its specific antigen is unknown. No clone much larger than this one lies a single base away; base qualities are absent.

The CDR3 regions of human TCRbeta chains were subjected to immunosequencing. Per the source publication's procedure: TCRs in the repertoires were matched against a reference library of SARS-CoV-2-specific TCRs that had been generated with the MIRA antigen-specificity platform. Breadth was defined as the fraction of unique TCRs that were SARS-CoV-2-associated, and depth was defined as the fraction of total T cells that were SARS-CoV-2-associated. Each spike-specific TCR was assigned to its reactive spike region and to a CD4 or CD8 class using the MIRA data. Log10-transformed breadth and depth values were compared by one-way ANOVA with Sidak's multiple comparisons tests. TCRdb obtained this table from immuneACCESS and retained in-frame rearrangements with V and J assigned. These tables miss some clones; where compared with another copy, unresolved V genes account for less than half of the shortfall, and the remainder is unexplained. The V and J calls and clone size were taken over from that table, and D and trimming were inferred from the DNA. The sample yields about 130,000 clones; about nine tenths were counted once. Jointly, the top ten make up roughly a sixth of the sample.

This receptor was taken from an adult in good health. The sequence joins TRBV12-3 or TRBV12-4 to TRBJ2-2; the D gene lacks a confident call. This specimen consisted of peripheral blood, obtained on day 0 of MenACWY control vaccination. The CDR3 reads CASSPGRFGELFF. The nucleotides are TGTGCCAGCAGTCCGGGCCGGTTTGGGGAGCTGTTTTTT.